The 8 T cell receptor beta chains listed next were all sequenced from one sample in a study of OX40 agonist ivuxolimab in advanced cancers. Profiling relied on immunoSEQ multiplex PCR, and the TCRdb table lists in-frame clones only, not all of them. The sample shows about 48,000 clones, approximately 80% of them seen only once. The material sequenced was CD4+ or CD8+ T cells sorted from blood, taken in a trial of the OX40 agonist ivuxolimab. The receptors were gathered from an adult with an advanced solid tumor such as melanoma, head and neck, liver or kidney cancer.

In its sample, this clone was seen once. The V and J genes are TRBV6-1 and TRBJ1-1, with D possibly TRBD1 on 6 matching bases. The CDR3 covers 14 residues. Germline loops: CDR1 MNHNS, CDR2 SASEGT. Trimming stripped 7 bases from V and 5 bases from J, with 17 bases between. The CDR3 sequence: CASIRGGAETEAFF. CDR3 bases: TGTGCCAGCATAAGGGGGGGGGCCGAGACTGAAGCTTTCTTT.

This chain joins TRBV5-1 and TRBJ1-3, with a tentative D call TRBD1 (6 bases). The V end lost 0 bases, the J end lost 4 bases, and 11 bases lay between the germline ends. This CDR3 contains 15 residues. Germline values: CDR1 SGHRS, CDR2 YFSETQ. Written as DNA, the CDR3 is TGCGCCAGCAGCTTGGGTCCAGGGGAAGGAAACACCATATATTTT. It translates to CASSLGPGEGNTIYF.

The sample holds one count of this clone. The chain is built from TRBV4-2 and TRBJ2-7, with D tentatively TRBD1 (5 bases). V was cut by 0 bases and J by 5 bases, with 11 bases left in between. This CDR3 has 14 residues. Germline CDR1 is LGHNA and CDR2 is YNFKEQ. CDR3 region: CASSQDRASDEQYF. CDR3 in DNA: TGTGCCAGCAGCCAAGACAGGGCATCAGACGAGCAGTACTTC.

V is TRBV5-5 and J is TRBJ1-2; D remains ambiguous. V dropped 3 bases and J dropped 4 bases, with 7 bases sitting between them. The germline V gene has CDR1 SGHKS and CDR2 YYEKEE (reference sequence). This CDR3 is 12 amino acids long. CDR3 residues: CASSSTTYGYTF. CDR3 DNA sequence: TGTGCCAGCAGCTCCACGACCTATGGCTACACCTTC.

This chain joins TRBV11-2 and TRBJ1-6; D not certain. The length of the CDR3 is 13 residues. V gave up 0 bases and J gave up 9 bases, with 6 bases separating them. From germline, CDR1 is SGHAT and CDR2 FQNNGV. The CDR3 loop reads CASSLDRSSPLHF. The CDR3 bases are TGTGCCAGCAGCTTAGATCGGAGTTCACCCCTCCACTTT.

DNA for the CDR3: TGTGCCAGCAGTCAGGGGAATCAGCCCCAGCATTTT. Its protein product is CASSQGNQPQHF. The V gene is TRBV6-6, the J gene TRBJ1-5, with D possibly being TRBD1 (6 bases). This CDR3 is built from 12 residues. Germline-derived CDR1 and CDR2 are MNHNY and SVGAGI (reference sequence). With 5 bases removed from V and 4 bases from J, the gap between germline ends came to 6 bases.

The V gene is TRBV13, the J gene TRBJ2-1; possibly TRBD2 for D (6 bases). Germline V gives CDR1 PRHDT, CDR2 FYEKMQ (reference sequence). Deletions cut 5 bases from V and 2 bases from J, with 10 bases between. This CDR3 comprises 14 residues. The CDR3 loop reads CASSRTGAYNEQFF. For the CDR3, the DNA is TGTGCCAGCAGCCGGACGGGAGCCTACAATGAGCAGTTCTTC.

The gene calls are TRBV30 and TRBJ1-2, with TRBD1 as a possible D gene (5 bases). The CDR3 contains 16 residues. V was trimmed by 7 bases and J by 0 bases, leaving 21 bases between them. Germline CDR1 GTSNPN, CDR2 SVGIG (reference sequence). The CDR3 sequence: CASGVGPGASNYGYTF. The DNA for the CDR3 is TGTGCCTCTGGGGTGGGACCAGGAGCTTCTAACTATGGCTACACCTTC. The entire variable domain, with the rest obtained from reference TRBV30 and TRBJ1-2, is as follows: SQTIHQWPATLVQPVGSPLSLECTVEGTSNPNLYWYRQAAGRGLQLLFYSVGIGQISSEVPQNLSASRPQDRQFILSSKKLLLSDSGFYLCASGVGPGASNYGYTFGSGTRLTVV.